Below, 19 T cell receptor beta chains from the same sample are listed, as sequenced in a study of T cell clones after liver transplantation. TCRdb keeps only in-frame clones here, not all; method: immunoSEQ multiplex PCR. This table has 65,000 to 90,000 clones, 90% appearing once. The sequencing here drew on CD4+ T cells from blood, taken before liver transplant. All receptors come from a human donor who received a liver transplant.

In DNA form, the CDR3 reads TGTGCCAGCAGCTCCCGGGCGGGATTCGGCACAGATACGCAGTATTTT. Its protein is CASSSRAGFGTDTQYF. V is TRBV9 and J is TRBJ2-3; TRBD2 might be the D (6 bases). The CDR3 contains 16 residues. CDR1 is SGDLS and CDR2 is YYNGEE in the germline V gene. V shed 4 bases and J shed 1 base, with 16 bases lying between them.

The chain employs TRBV2 and TRBJ2-7, with 9 bases matching TRBD1. Trimming cost V 4 bases and J 5 bases; bases outside gene matches: 3. The CDR3 totals 13 residues. The germline gives CDR1 SNHLY, CDR2 FYNNEI. The CDR3 region has the DNA TGTGCCAGCAGTGGTTACAGGGGGCACGAGCAGTACTTC. Protein product: CASSGYRGHEQYF.

As DNA, the CDR3 is TGTGCCAGCAGTTCGACTAGCGGGACTTACAATGAGCAGTTCTTC. It codes for CASSSTSGTYNEQFF. The gene calls are TRBV27 and TRBJ2-1, with TRBD2 matching 11 bases. The CDR3 spans 15 residues. From germline, CDR1 is MNHEY and CDR2 SMNVEV (reference sequence). V lost 4 bases to trimming and J lost 4 bases; unmatched junction nucleotides: 3.

This chain connects TRBV5-1 to TRBJ2-1; D is undetermined. CDR1 is SGHRS, CDR2 YFSETQ, per germline. V was cut by 0 bases and J by 8 bases, with 9 bases left in between. CDR3 size: 13 residues. CDR3 in amino acids: CASSLGGSDEQFF. In DNA form, the CDR3 reads TGCGCCAGCAGCTTGGGGGGAAGCGATGAGCAGTTCTTC. Variable domain in full (rest from reference TRBV5-1 and TRBJ2-1): KAGVTQTPRYLIKTRGQQVTLSCSPISGHRSVSWYQQTPGQGLQFLFEYFSETQRNKGNFPGRFSGRQFSNSRSEMNVSTLELGDSALYLCASSLGGSDEQFFGPGTRLTVL.

The chain joins TRBV5-1 to TRBJ2-1, with a possible D match to TRBD2 (6 bases). Germline V CDR1 and CDR2: SGHRS, YFSETQ. The CDR3 sequence is 14 residues long. With 5 bases removed from V and 8 bases from J, the gap between germline ends came to 17 bases. The CDR3 nucleotides read TGCGCCAGCAGGCGACTAGGAGGTAGCGATGAGCAGTTCTTC. Protein: CASRRLGGSDEQFF.

The CDR3 DNA follows: TGCGCCAGCAATGAAGGACAGGGGGCTGGAAACACCATATATTTT. Translating gives CASNEGQGAGNTIYF. The chain uses TRBV10-2 and TRBJ1-3, with 10 positions matching TRBD1. The CDR3 consists of 15 residues. V shed 7 bases, J shed 2 bases, and the junction held 5 bases outside the gene matches. CDR1 and CDR2 (germline): WSHSY, SAAADI.

The rearrangement links TRBV5-4 to TRBJ2-3; 10 positions match TRBD2. This CDR3 is built from 17 residues. J was trimmed by 5 bases and V by 0 bases; bases with no gene match: 9. Germline loops: CDR1 SGHNT, CDR2 YYREEE (reference sequence). Here the CDR3 reads CASSLGAGGLGIDTQYF. The CDR3 DNA is TGTGCCAGCAGCTTGGGAGCGGGAGGGCTGGGAATAGATACGCAGTATTTT. The entire variable domain, with the rest obtained from reference TRBV5-4 and TRBJ2-3, is as follows: ETGVTQSPTHLIKTRGQQVTLRCSSQSGHNTVSWYQQALGQGPQFIFQYYREEENGRGNFPPRFSGLQFPNYSSELNVNALELDDSALYLCASSLGAGGLGIDTQYFGPGTRLTVL.

V is TRBV13 and J is TRBJ2-1, with D maybe TRBD2 (5 bases). Trimming pared 1 base from V and 5 bases from J, leaving 9 bases between. The length of the CDR3 is 14 residues. Germline CDR1 PRHDT, CDR2 FYEKMQ (reference sequence). CDR3 in amino acids: CASSLEHGNNEQFF. The CDR3 DNA reads TGTGCCAGCAGCTTAGAGCACGGGAACAATGAGCAGTTCTTC. The full variable domain, rest sourced from reference TRBV13 and TRBJ2-1, is AAGVIQSPRHLIKEKRETATLKCYPIPRHDTVYWYQQGPGQDPQFLISFYEKMQSDKGSIPDRFSAQQFSDYHSELNMSSLELGDSALYFCASSLEHGNNEQFFGPGTRLTVL.

The chain joins TRBV2 to TRBJ2-2, with D perhaps TRBD1 (6 bases). The CDR3 totals 16 residues. Trimming left V 3 bases short and J 7 bases short, with 18 bases between. Germline V gene data show CDR1 as SNHLY and CDR2 as FYNNEI. The CDR3 loop reads CASSEGWGRSGGELFF. The CDR3 coding sequence is TGTGCCAGCAGTGAGGGCTGGGGGCGGAGTGGCGGGGAGCTGTTTTTT. The whole variable domain, filled in from reference TRBV2 and TRBJ2-2, reads EPEVTQTPSHQVTQMGQEVILRCVPISNHLYFYWYRQILGQKVEFLVSFYNNEISEKSEIFDDQFSVERPDGSNFTLKIRSTKLEDSAMYFCASSEGWGRSGGELFFGEGSRLTVL.

This chain uses TRBV27 with TRBJ2-6, with D possibly TRBD1 on 6 matching bases. The germline gives CDR1 MNHEY, CDR2 SMNVEV (reference sequence). Trimming stripped 2 bases from V and 2 bases from J, with 7 bases between. The CDR3 loop spans 15 amino acids. Here the CDR3 DNA reads TGTGCCAGCAGTTTACAGGGGCCTGGGGCCAACGTCCTGACTTTC. It encodes CASSLQGPGANVLTF. Full variable domain (outside the CDR3, taken from reference TRBV27 and TRBJ2-6): EAQVTQNPRYLITVTGKKLTVTCSQNMNHEYMSWYRQDPGLGLRQIYYSMNVEVTDKGDVPEGYKVSRKEKRNFPLILESPSPNQTSLYFCASSLQGPGANVLTFGAGSRLTVL.

This chain uses TRBV28 with TRBJ2-7; 8 nucleotides match TRBD2. With V trimmed by 2 bases and J by 6 bases, 9 bases remained unmatched. The CDR3 extends over 15 amino acids. Germline values: CDR1 MDHEN, CDR2 SYDVKM. The CDR3 bases are TGTGCCAGCAGTTTAAGCGGGAGAGTGAGCAGCGAGCAGTACTTC. Translating it yields CASSLSGRVSSEQYF.

The genes are TRBV9 and TRBJ2-7; D may be TRBD2 (5 bases). This CDR3 has 13 residues. Germline assignment: CDR1 SGDLS and CDR2 YYNGEE. Trimming pared 0 bases from V and 3 bases from J, leaving 7 bases between. The CDR3 loop reads CASSVAGDYEQYF. As DNA, the CDR3 is TGTGCCAGCAGCGTAGCCGGGGACTACGAGCAGTACTTC.

This chain connects TRBV19 to TRBJ2-3; 7 positions agree with TRBD1. Germline values: CDR1 LNHDA, CDR2 SQIVND (reference sequence). Unmatched junction bases numbered 4, after V lost 7 bases and J lost 6 bases. The CDR3 spans 12 residues. This CDR3 is CASKGQSDTQYF. Here the CDR3 DNA reads TGTGCCAGTAAGGGACAGTCCGATACGCAGTATTTT.

The chain uses TRBV15 and TRBJ2-4, with D perhaps given as TRBD1 or TRBD2 (5 bases each). V was cut by 5 bases and J by 0 bases, with 11 bases left in between. Germline CDR1 reads LNHNV; CDR2 reads YYDKDF (reference sequence). This CDR3 is 15 amino acids long. The CDR3 coding sequence is TGTGCCACCAGCCCAACCGGGGCAGCCAAAAACATTCAGTACTTC. Protein sequence: CATSPTGAAKNIQYF.

This chain joins TRBV11-2 and TRBJ2-3, with 7 nucleotides matching TRBD1. Trimming at V came to 1 base and at J to 0 bases, leaving 13 bases not matched to a gene. Germline CDR1 reads SGHAT; CDR2 reads FQNNGV. The CDR3 loop spans 19 amino acids. This chain's CDR3 is CASSLVPGSGTASTDTQYF. The CDR3 nucleotides read TGTGCCAGCAGCTTAGTCCCGGGTTCCGGGACAGCGAGCACAGATACGCAGTATTTT.

The V call is TRBV7-3, the J call TRBJ1-1; 7 nucleotides match TRBD1. The CDR3 is 15 amino acids. V lost 4 bases and J lost 2; bases outside the gene matches: 7. The germline CDR1 and CDR2 sequences are SGHTA and FQGTGA. In DNA, the CDR3 is TGTGCCAGCAGCTCACAGGGGACTCTCAACACTGAAGCTTTCTTT. It encodes CASSSQGTLNTEAFF. Together with reference TRBV7-3 and TRBJ1-1, the CDR3 gives the full variable domain: GAGVSQTPSNKVTEKGKYVELRCDPISGHTALYWYRQSLGQGPEFLIYFQGTGAADDSGLPNDRFFAVRPEGSVSTLKIQRTERGDSAVYLCASSSQGTLNTEAFFGQGTRLTVV.

Comment on this clone: Other DNA sequences in this specimen translate into the identical CDR3. V is TRBV9 and J is TRBJ2-7; possibly TRBD2 for D (6 bases). CDR3 length equals 14 residues. The V and J ends lost 0 bases and 1 base respectively, with 8 bases between them. Germline assignment: CDR1 SGDLS and CDR2 YYNGEE. CDR3 protein: CASSVASGSYEQYF. CDR3 DNA: TGTGCCAGCAGCGTAGCGAGCGGGTCCTACGAGCAGTACTTC.

The rearrangement links TRBV2 to TRBJ2-2, with unresolved D. Germline assignment: CDR1 SNHLY and CDR2 FYNNEI. The germline V and J ends were trimmed by 7 bases and 6 bases, with 12 bases remaining between them. The CDR3 loop spans 13 amino acids. This CDR3 reads CASTEIVAGELFF. In nucleotides, the CDR3 is TGTGCCAGCACGGAAATTGTGGCCGGGGAGCTGTTTTTT.

A single count supports this clone. CDR3 region: CASSLVRDFTNNEQFF. The CDR3, as DNA: TGCGCCAGCAGCTTGGTCAGGGATTTCACTAACAATGAGCAGTTCTTC. This chain joins TRBV5-1 and TRBJ2-1; the D gene is possibly TRBD1 (5 bases). Germline loops: CDR1 SGHRS, CDR2 YFSETQ. V gave up 0 bases and J gave up 5 bases, with 15 bases separating them. This CDR3 contains 16 residues.